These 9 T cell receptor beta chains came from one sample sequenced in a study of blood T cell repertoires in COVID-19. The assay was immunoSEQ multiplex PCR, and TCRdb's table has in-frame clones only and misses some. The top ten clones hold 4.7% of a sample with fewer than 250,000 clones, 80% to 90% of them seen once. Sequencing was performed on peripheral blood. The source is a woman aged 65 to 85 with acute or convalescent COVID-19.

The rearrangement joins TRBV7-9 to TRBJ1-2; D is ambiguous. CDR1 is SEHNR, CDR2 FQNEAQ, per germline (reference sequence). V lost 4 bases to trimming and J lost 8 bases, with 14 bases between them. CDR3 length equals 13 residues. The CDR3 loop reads CASSSSGLQGYTF. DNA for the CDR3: TGTGCCAGCAGCTCGTCCGGACTCCAGGGCTACACCTTC.

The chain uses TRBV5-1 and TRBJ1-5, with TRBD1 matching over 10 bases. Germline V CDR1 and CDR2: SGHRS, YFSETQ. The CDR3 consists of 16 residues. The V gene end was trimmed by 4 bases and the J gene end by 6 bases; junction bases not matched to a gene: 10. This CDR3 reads CASSLGTGEWGQPQHF. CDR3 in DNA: TGCGCCAGCAGCCTTGGGACAGGGGAATGGGGTCAGCCCCAGCATTTT.

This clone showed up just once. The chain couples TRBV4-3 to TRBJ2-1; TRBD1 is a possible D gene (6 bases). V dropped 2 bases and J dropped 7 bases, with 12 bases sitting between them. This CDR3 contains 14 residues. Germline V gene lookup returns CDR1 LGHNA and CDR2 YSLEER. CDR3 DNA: TGCGCCAGCAGCCAAATTTTACAGGGTAATGAGCAGTTCTTC. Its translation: CASSQILQGNEQFF.

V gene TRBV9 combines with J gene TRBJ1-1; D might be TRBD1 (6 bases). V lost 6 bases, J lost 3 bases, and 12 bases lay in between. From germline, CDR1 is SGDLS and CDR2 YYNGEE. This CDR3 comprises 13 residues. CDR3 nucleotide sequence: TGTGCCAGCAACAGGGAAGGGGACACTGAAGCTTTCTTT. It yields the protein CASNREGDTEAFF.

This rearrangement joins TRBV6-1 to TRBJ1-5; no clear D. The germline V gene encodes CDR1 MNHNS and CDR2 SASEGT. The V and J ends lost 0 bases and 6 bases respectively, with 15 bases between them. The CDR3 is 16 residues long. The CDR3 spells CASSEARGGQSQPQHF. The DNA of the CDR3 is TGTGCCAGCAGTGAAGCGCGCGGCGGTCAGAGTCAGCCCCAGCATTTT.

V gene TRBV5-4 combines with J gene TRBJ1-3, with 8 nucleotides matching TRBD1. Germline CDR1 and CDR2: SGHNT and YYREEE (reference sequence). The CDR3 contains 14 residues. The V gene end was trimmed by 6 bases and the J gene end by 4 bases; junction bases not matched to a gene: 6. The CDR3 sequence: CASKTGAFGNTIYF. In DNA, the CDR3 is TGTGCCAGCAAGACAGGGGCCTTCGGAAACACCATATATTTT. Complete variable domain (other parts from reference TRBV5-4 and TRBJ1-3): ETGVTQSPTHLIKTRGQQVTLRCSSQSGHNTVSWYQQALGQGPQFIFQYYREEENGRGNFPPRFSGLQFPNYSSELNVNALELDDSALYLCASKTGAFGNTIYFGEGSWLTVV.

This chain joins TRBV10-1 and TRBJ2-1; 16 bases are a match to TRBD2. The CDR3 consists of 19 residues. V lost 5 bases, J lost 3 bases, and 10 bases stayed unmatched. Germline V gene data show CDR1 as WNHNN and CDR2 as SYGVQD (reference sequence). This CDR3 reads CASSPVPGLAGGLYNEQFF. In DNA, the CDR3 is TGCGCCAGCAGTCCTGTCCCGGGACTAGCGGGGGGGCTCTACAATGAGCAGTTCTTC.

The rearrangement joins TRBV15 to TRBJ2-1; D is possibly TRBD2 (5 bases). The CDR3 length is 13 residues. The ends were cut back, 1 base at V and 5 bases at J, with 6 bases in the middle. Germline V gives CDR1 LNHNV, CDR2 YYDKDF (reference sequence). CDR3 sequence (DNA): TGTGCCACCAGCAGAGTGCGGGACAATGAGCAGTTCTTC. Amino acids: CATSRVRDNEQFF.

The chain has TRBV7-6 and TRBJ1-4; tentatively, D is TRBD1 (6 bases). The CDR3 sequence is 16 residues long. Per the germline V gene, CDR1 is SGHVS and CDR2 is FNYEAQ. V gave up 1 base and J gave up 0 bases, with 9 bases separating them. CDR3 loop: CASSLGTAATNEKLFF. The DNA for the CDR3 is TGTGCCAGCAGCTTAGGGACAGCCGCAACTAATGAAAAACTGTTTTTT.